This TCR beta chain was profiled in a study of blood T cell dynamics during melanoma immunotherapy. Profiling relied on immunoSEQ multiplex PCR, and the TCRdb table lists in-frame clones only, not all of them. The sample lists roughly 4,200 clones; 84% were seen once. The time point was: pre-treatment baseline. One draw preceded checkpoint blockade; another followed its first cycle at week 3. The source material was blood, sampled from a patient treated with checkpoint blockade. The clonotype was recovered from a human donor with melanoma.

Written as DNA, the CDR3 is TGTGCCAGCAGCTTGGAGGGGAGGGGGGGTTCCGCTTTCTTT. This gives the protein CASSLEGRGGSAFF. The rearrangement links TRBV7-9 to TRBJ1-1; the D gene is possibly TRBD1 (6 bases). The CDR3 sequence is 14 residues long. Per germline, CDR1 SEHNR and CDR2 FQNEAQ (reference sequence). Trimming removed 3 bases from V and 11 bases from J, with 19 bases in between.